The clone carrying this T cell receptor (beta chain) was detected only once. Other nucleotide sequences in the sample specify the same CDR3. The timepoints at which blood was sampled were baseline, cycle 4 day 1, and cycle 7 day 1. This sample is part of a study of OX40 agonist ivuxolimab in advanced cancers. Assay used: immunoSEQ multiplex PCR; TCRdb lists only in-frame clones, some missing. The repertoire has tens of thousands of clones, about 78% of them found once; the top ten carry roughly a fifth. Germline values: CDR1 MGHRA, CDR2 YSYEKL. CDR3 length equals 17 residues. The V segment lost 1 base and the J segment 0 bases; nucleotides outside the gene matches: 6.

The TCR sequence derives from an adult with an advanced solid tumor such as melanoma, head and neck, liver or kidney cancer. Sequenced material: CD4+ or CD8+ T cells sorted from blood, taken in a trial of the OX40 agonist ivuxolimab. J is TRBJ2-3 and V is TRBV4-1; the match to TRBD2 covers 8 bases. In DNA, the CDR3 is TGCGCCAGCAGCCAAGGGGCGGCGGGAGGTAGCACAGATACGCAGTATTTT. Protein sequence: CASSQGAAGGSTDTQYF.